Below, 22 T cell receptor beta chains from the same sample are listed, as sequenced in a study of T-cell memory formation after mild COVID-19 (dated by TCRdb to about 2021). The library came from 5' RACE. The reads were generated on an Illumina NovaSeq 6000. Clones were called with MiXCR by TCRdb after fastp trimmed the public reads at Q25, and only in-frame beta chains were retained. All rows with the same CDR3 protein become a single entry with the most common DNA and genes. Recorded for this sample are about 190,000 distinct CDR3 sequences; under 30% of them occurred a single time. The ten largest clones take up 10% to 12% of the sample. Specimen: PBMCs or a T cell subset sorted from them (not recorded which). These receptors came from an adult woman who had mild COVID-19 (a few samples of this study predate the infection). The sample titles of this study are shuffled in the database, so cell type and time point are left out; the donor was told from shared clones.

The table lists this clonotype with a few counts. V is TRBV12-3 or TRBV12-4 and J is TRBJ2-1; 9 nucleotides agree with TRBD1. J lost 13 bases, V lost 6 bases, and 13 bases had no gene match. The CDR3 is made up of 14 amino acids. CDR3 sequence reads: CASSGTGPLVEQFF. CDR3 DNA sequence: TGTGCCAGCAGCGGGACAGGGCCTCTAGTAGAACAGTTCTTC.

This clonotype has just a few counts. The chain couples TRBV7-9 to TRBJ2-1; D unresolved. The CDR3 is 17 amino acids. Germline CDR1 reads SEHNR; CDR2 reads FQNEAQ (reference sequence). Trimming pared 5 bases from V and 0 bases from J, leaving 17 bases between. CDR3 DNA sequence: TGTGCCAGCAGCCCATCATCTGGCCCTAGCTCCTACAATGAGCAGTTCTTC. Encoded protein: CASSPSSGPSSYNEQFF. The whole variable domain, remainder taken from reference TRBV7-9 and TRBJ2-1, is DTGVSQNPRHKITKRGQNVTFRCDPISEHNRLYWYRQTLGQGPEFLTYFQNEAQLEKSRLLSDRFSAERPKGSFSTLEIQRTEQGDSAMYLCASSPSSGPSSYNEQFFGPGTRLTVL.

The rearrangement joins TRBV4-2 to TRBJ1-6, with D unclear. The CDR3 runs to 16 residues. V lost 3 bases and J 9 bases, leaving 18 bases between the germline ends. Germline V gene data show CDR1 as LGHNA and CDR2 as YNFKEQ. The CDR3 reads CASSQNRAEGFSPLHF. Written as DNA, the CDR3 is TGTGCCAGCAGCCAGAATCGGGCCGAGGGATTTTCACCCCTCCACTTT.

This clonotype has only a few counts. The V gene is TRBV5-6, the J gene TRBJ1-6, with D uncertain. Trimming left V 5 bases short and J 10 bases short, with 16 bases between. Germline loops: CDR1 SGHDT, CDR2 YYEEEE. The CDR3 is 14 residues long. In DNA, the CDR3 is TGTGCCAGCAGGCCCACGTCCGGAGGATCACCCCTCCACTTT. This encodes CASRPTSGGSPLHF.

The chain uses TRBV7-6 and TRBJ2-1, with 8 bases fitting TRBD2. CDR1 is SGHVS and CDR2 is FNYEAQ in the germline V gene. J lost 3 bases, V lost 8 bases, and 3 bases had no gene match. The CDR3 length is 13 residues. The CDR3, as DNA: TGTGCCAGCGGGCTAGCGGGCTACAATGAGCAGTTCTTC. It is translated as CASGLAGYNEQFF.

This clonotype was counted only a few times. V gene TRBV11-2 combines with J gene TRBJ1-6; TRBD1 agrees at 9 bases. This CDR3 region has 15 residues. In germline, CDR1 is SGHAT, CDR2 FQNNGV. J was trimmed by 7 bases and V by 0 bases; bases with no gene match: 1. The CDR3, as DNA: TGTGCCAGCAGCTTAGATGGGACAGGGAATTCACCCCTCCACTTT. Protein: CASSLDGTGNSPLHF.

The chain joins TRBV4-3 to TRBJ2-7; 8 bases align to TRBD2. The CDR3 runs 14 residues. Germline CDR1 and CDR2: LGHNA and YSLEER. V lost 2 bases and J lost 3; bases outside the gene matches: 3. CDR3 protein: CASSQWTSSYEQYF. As DNA, the CDR3 is TGCGCCAGCAGCCAATGGACTAGCAGCTACGAGCAGTACTTC.

The table lists this clonotype with many counts. The V and J genes are TRBV20-1 and TRBJ2-3; D remains unclear. The V gene lost 2 bases and the J gene lost 2 bases, with 8 bases spanning the gap. This CDR3 contains 13 residues. Germline lookup yields CDR1 DFQATT and CDR2 SNEGSKA (reference sequence). CDR3 protein: CSARNQDTDTQYF. CDR3 DNA: TGCAGTGCTAGAAATCAGGACACAGATACGCAGTATTTT.

This chain connects TRBV28 to TRBJ1-1; D is perhaps TRBD1 (5 bases). The CDR3 contains 13 residues. Germline CDR1 and CDR2: MDHEN and SYDVKM. The V and J ends lost 5 bases and 3 bases respectively, with 10 bases between them. CDR3 in DNA: TGTGCCAGCAGTGGGACCGCATACACTGAAGCTTTCTTT. This gives the protein CASSGTAYTEAFF.

This clonotype was observed a few times. V usage is TRBV7-2 and J usage is TRBJ2-1; D tentatively fits TRBD1 or TRBD2 (5 bases each). Germline V gene sequence: CDR1 SGHTA, CDR2 FQGNSA. V was cut by 1 base and J by 2 bases, with 9 bases left in between. The CDR3 runs 15 residues. The DNA of the CDR3 is TGTGCCAGCAGCTTAGGGGGGAATACCTACAATGAGCAGTTCTTC. Translation: CASSLGGNTYNEQFF.

The chain couples TRBV6-5 to TRBJ2-7; D is ambiguous. The CDR3 has 16 residues. The germline V and J ends were trimmed by 4 bases and 2 bases, with 18 bases remaining between them. CDR1 is MNHEY, CDR2 SVGAGI, per germline. The CDR3 sequence: CASSFSFTVPTYEQYF. The CDR3, as DNA: TGTGCCAGCAGTTTCAGCTTTACAGTGCCTACCTACGAGCAGTACTTC.

V usage is TRBV6-5 and J usage is TRBJ1-1; D is ambiguous. Germline V gene data show CDR1 as MNHEY and CDR2 as SVGAGI. The CDR3 runs 13 residues. Trimming pared 6 bases from V and 4 bases from J, leaving 12 bases between. The chain's CDR3 is CASREGGGTEAFF. CDR3 nucleotides: TGTGCCAGCAGAGAGGGTGGAGGCACTGAAGCTTTCTTT.

This clonotype was seen only a few times. The CDR3 loop is CASSLSDSDLILAKNIQYF. Here the CDR3 DNA reads TGTGCCAGCAGCTTATCCGACAGCGACCTGATCCTAGCCAAAAACATTCAGTACTTC. V gene TRBV7-8 combines with J gene TRBJ2-4; D may be TRBD1 (5 bases). The CDR3 loop spans 19 amino acids. Trimming removed 2 bases from V and 0 bases from J, with 20 bases in between. The V gene's germline CDR1 is SGHVS and CDR2 FQNEAQ. Looking up the rest from reference TRBV7-8 and TRBJ2-4 gives the full variable domain: GAGVSQSPRYKVAKRGQDVALRCDPISGHVSLFWYQQALGQGPEFLTYFQNEAQLDKSGLPSDRFFAERPEGSVSTLKIQRTQQEDSAVYLCASSLSDSDLILAKNIQYFGAGTRLSVL.

V usage is TRBV5-1 and J usage is TRBJ2-1, with D perhaps matching TRBD2 (6 bases). Trimming shortened V by 0 bases and J by 8 bases, and 18 bases separated the two germline ends. The germline V gene encodes CDR1 SGHRS and CDR2 YFSETQ. The CDR3 has 16 amino acids. The CDR3: CASSLGPQEGWDEQFF. The CDR3, as DNA: TGCGCCAGCAGCTTGGGGCCTCAGGAGGGCTGGGATGAGCAGTTCTTC.

As DNA, the CDR3 is TGCGCCAGCAGCCTGGACAGGGGACCACCTCGCGAGCAGTACTTC. Translation: CASSLDRGPPREQYF. The chain joins TRBV4-3 to TRBJ2-7; 9 nucleotides line up with TRBD1. The germline V gene encodes CDR1 LGHNA and CDR2 YSLEER. The CDR3 sequence is 15 residues long. With V trimmed by 4 bases and J by 6 bases, 10 bases remained unmatched.

This chain links TRBV28 with TRBJ2-7, with 9 bases lining up with TRBD2. CDR3 length equals 16 residues. Germline CDR1 and CDR2: MDHEN and SYDVKM. After removal of 6 bases from V and 3 bases from J, the junction contained 12 bases not matched to a gene. The CDR3 DNA reads as TGTGCCAGCAGCCTAGCGGGGTCTAGGGGGGACTACGAGCAGTACTTC. Translated: CASSLAGSRGDYEQYF.

The chain carries TRBV12-3 or TRBV12-4 and TRBJ1-5; D uncertain. Trimming removed 3 bases at V and 6 bases at J, with 6 bases between. The CDR3 covers 12 residues. The CDR3 protein is CASSFLRQPQHF. CDR3 in DNA: TGTGCCAGCAGTTTTCTGCGTCAGCCCCAGCATTTT.

This clonotype was detected a few times. This chain connects TRBV5-4 to TRBJ1-1; 9 nucleotides match TRBD1. Losses at the gene ends were 4 bases for V and 2 bases for J; bases not matched to a gene: 18. The length of the CDR3 is 19 residues. Germline V gene lookup returns CDR1 SGHNT and CDR2 YYREEE (reference sequence). CDR3 in amino acids: CASSKAPGQGGRLNTEAFF. The DNA of the CDR3 is TGTGCCAGCAGCAAGGCGCCGGGACAGGGAGGGAGGCTTAACACTGAAGCTTTCTTT.

This clonotype was found a few times. The chain is built from TRBV5-1 and TRBJ2-6, with TRBD2 matching over 7 bases. Germline values: CDR1 SGHRS, CDR2 YFSETQ. J was trimmed by 2 bases and V by 7 bases; bases with no gene match: 12. The CDR3 has 17 amino acids. In DNA, the CDR3 is TGCGCCAGCCTGGCGGGGGATGGTCCAACTGGGGCCAACGTCCTGACTTTC. Residues: CASLAGDGPTGANVLTF.

The chain carries TRBV12-3 or TRBV12-4 and TRBJ1-1; TRBD1 is a possible D gene (6 bases). The CDR3 covers 16 residues. V was clipped by 5 bases and J by 4 bases, with 20 bases between them. The CDR3, as DNA: TGTGCCAGCAGTCCCGGGGGCGGGGGCAGGGGCACTGAAGCTTTCTTT. Translated: CASSPGGGGRGTEAFF.

The V call is TRBV6-5, the J call TRBJ1-2; no definite D call. Germline CDR1 reads MNHEY; CDR2 reads SVGAGI. V was pared by 0 bases and J by 2 bases, with 4 bases between. CDR3 length: 13 amino acids. Here the CDR3 reads CASSYSRNYGYTF. In DNA, the CDR3 is TGTGCCAGCAGTTACTCTCGGAACTATGGCTACACCTTC.

This clonotype showed up just a few times. The chain combines TRBV4-1 with TRBJ2-3; 7 nucleotides match TRBD1. V lost 4 bases to trimming and J lost 2 bases; unmatched junction nucleotides: 9. CDR1 is MGHRA and CDR2 is YSYEKL in the germline V gene. The length of the CDR3 is 16 residues. The chain's CDR3 is CASSLPGQPLTDTQYF. The CDR3 region has the DNA TGCGCCAGCAGCCTGCCGGGACAGCCGCTCACAGATACGCAGTATTTT.